The 29 T cell receptor beta chains below were found in one sample sequenced in a study of cytomegalovirus exposure and HLA in healthy donors. 60 Vbeta and 13 Jbeta primers were used in PCR. Here immunoSEQ multiplex PCR was the method, and the copy in TCRdb shows in-frame clones only, minus some. Found here are some 130,000 clones, roughly four fifths of them singletons; the top ten hold approximately 1.8%. The sample was PBMCs. These receptor sequences come from a female donor in good health and CMV-seropositive.

This chain connects TRBV28 to TRBJ2-3; D unclear. CDR3 size: 13 residues. V was cut by 8 bases and J by 4 bases, with 13 bases left in between. CDR1 is MDHEN and CDR2 is SYDVKM in the germline V gene. CDR3 sequence: CASFSPSADTQYF. The DNA of the CDR3 is TGTGCCAGCTTCTCCCCCAGTGCAGATACGCAGTATTTT.

About this clone: Germline and junction disagree at one end, which may indicate a read error. The chain links TRBV7-3 to TRBJ2-1; D is perhaps TRBD2 (6 bases). This CDR3 contains 13 residues. Germline CDR1 is SGHTA and CDR2 is FQGTGA. CDR3 in DNA: TGTGCCAGCAGCCGGGACTCCCACAATGAGCAGTTCTTC. The encoded protein is CASSRDSHNEQFF.

This chain connects TRBV6-1 to TRBJ2-7, with 9 bases aligning to TRBD1. The CDR3 consists of 15 residues. The germline V gene has CDR1 MNHNS and CDR2 SASEGT. The ends lost 3 bases at V and 4 bases at J; junction bases unmatched: 7. The CDR3 reads CASSDLGTGTYEQYF. DNA for the CDR3: TGTGCCAGCAGTGATTTGGGGACAGGGACGTACGAGCAGTACTTC.

The V and J genes are TRBV9 and TRBJ2-3; 13 bases are a match to TRBD2. CDR3 length: 16 residues. Germline CDR1 reads SGDLS; CDR2 reads YYNGEE. J was trimmed by 1 base and V by 4 bases; bases with no gene match: 3. The CDR3 protein is CASSLGLAGGTDTQYF. CDR3 DNA: TGTGCCAGCAGCCTTGGACTAGCGGGGGGCACAGATACGCAGTATTTT.

The genes are TRBV15 and TRBJ1-6; TRBD1 aligns across 7 bases. V shed 5 bases and J 5 bases; nucleotides not matched to a gene: 9. The CDR3 contains 16 residues. Germline CDR1 reads LNHNV; CDR2 reads YYDKDF (reference sequence). The CDR3 DNA sequence: TGTGCCACCAGCGGAGGAGGACAGGCAAATAATTCACCCCTCCACTTT. Its protein is CATSGGGQANNSPLHF.

V usage is TRBV6-5 and J usage is TRBJ2-2, with 7 bases that match TRBD1. V lost 5 bases to trimming and J lost 2 bases; unmatched junction nucleotides: 5. The CDR3 loop spans 15 amino acids. From germline, CDR1 is MNHEY and CDR2 SVGAGI. Here the CDR3 reads CASSTGTVNTGELFF. DNA of the CDR3: TGTGCCAGCAGTACCGGGACAGTCAACACCGGGGAGCTGTTTTTT.

This clone was counted a few times. The chain carries TRBV5-4 and TRBJ1-4; maybe TRBD1 (6 bases). CDR3 length equals 15 residues. Trimming removed 4 bases at V and 2 bases at J, with 12 bases between. Germline CDR1 and CDR2: SGHNT and YYREEE (reference sequence). The CDR3 protein is CASSDGQGTNEKLFF. The CDR3 DNA reads TGTGCCAGCAGCGATGGGCAGGGGACTAATGAAAAACTGTTTTTT.

This chain joins TRBV6-6 and TRBJ1-2; 9 bases match TRBD1. Trimming took 7 bases from V and 6 from J; bases not matched to a gene: 3. Germline V gene lookup returns CDR1 MNHNY and CDR2 SVGAGI (reference sequence). The CDR3 totals 12 residues. The CDR3 sequence is CASTRQGDGYTF. The CDR3 bases are TGTGCCAGCACTCGACAGGGGGATGGCTACACCTTC.

The DNA of the CDR3 is TGTGCCAGCAGTGGCAGTATCAGGGTAGGGGTCGGAGATACGCAGTATTTT. This translates into CASSGSIRVGVGDTQYF. The chain has TRBV28 and TRBJ2-3; the D gene is possibly TRBD1 (5 bases). The germline gives CDR1 MDHEN, CDR2 SYDVKM. There are 17 residues in the CDR3. Trimming took 5 bases from V and 5 from J, leaving 23 bases between them.

This clone was found a few times. V and J are TRBV19 and TRBJ1-1; 8 positions agree with TRBD1. Germline CDR1 reads LNHDA; CDR2 reads SQIVND (reference sequence). The V and J ends lost 5 bases and 3 bases, in that order; junction bases with no gene match: 8. The CDR3 runs to 15 residues. The CDR3 loop is CASSGQGATYTEAFF. CDR3 in DNA: TGTGCCAGTAGTGGGCAGGGGGCGACGTACACTGAAGCTTTCTTT.

A single count supports this clone. The chain recombines TRBV11-2 with TRBJ1-6, with D unresolved. The germline V and J ends were trimmed by 4 bases and 10 bases, with 11 bases remaining between them. The length of the CDR3 is 13 residues. Germline CDR1 reads SGHAT; CDR2 reads FQNNGV. For the CDR3, the DNA is TGTGCCAGCAGCTCACGCGCACCGTCACCCCTCCACTTT. Its translation is CASSSRAPSPLHF.

The chain is built from TRBV10-3 and TRBJ2-7; 7 nucleotides match TRBD2. V lost 1 base to trimming and J lost 6 bases; unmatched junction nucleotides: 3. Germline V CDR1 and CDR2: ENHRY, SYGVKD. This CDR3 comprises 13 residues. CDR3 DNA sequence: TGTGCCATCAGTGAGTGGGGGGGTTCCGAGCAGTACTTC. This sequence encodes CAISEWGGSEQYF.

The J gene is TRBJ1-5, the V gene TRBV28; weak D call: TRBD1 (5 bases). The CDR3 is made up of 16 amino acids. Germline assignment: CDR1 MDHEN and CDR2 SYDVKM. V was shortened by 3 bases and J by 1 base, with 13 bases between the two germline ends. The CDR3 bases are TGTGCCAGCAGTTTGTCGGGGGGAGGGAGCAATCAGCCCCAGCATTTT. It codes for CASSLSGGGSNQPQHF.

The table lists this clone with a count of one. The V call is TRBV19, the J call TRBJ1-2; TRBD1 is a possible D gene (5 bases). CDR3 length: 13 amino acids. Germline V gene sequence: CDR1 LNHDA, CDR2 SQIVND (reference sequence). Trimming stripped 7 bases from V and 4 bases from J, with 13 bases between. CDR3 loop: CASTLRGSYGYTF. CDR3 in DNA: TGTGCCAGTACATTAAGGGGCAGCTATGGCTACACCTTC.

V is TRBV6-5 and J is TRBJ2-4; D not resolved. Per germline, CDR1 MNHEY and CDR2 SVGAGI. The CDR3 has 15 amino acids. V was clipped by 0 bases and J by 9 bases, with 15 bases between them. The CDR3 coding sequence is TGTGCCAGCAGTTACTCTTATATTGAGAGAGGCATTCAGTACTTC. This sequence encodes CASSYSYIERGIQYF.

The chain couples TRBV13 to TRBJ1-2; a possible D gene is TRBD1 (6 bases). Trimming removed 2 bases at V and 3 bases at J, with 16 bases between. Germline-derived CDR1 and CDR2 are PRHDT and FYEKMQ (reference sequence). CDR3 size: 16 residues. CDR3 residues: CASSLRAGVEDYGYTF. DNA of the CDR3: TGTGCCAGCAGCTTAAGGGCAGGGGTGGAGGACTATGGCTACACCTTC.

The genes are TRBV13 and TRBJ1-1; TRBD1 matches 9 bases. This CDR3 region has 15 residues. Germline values: CDR1 PRHDT, CDR2 FYEKMQ (reference sequence). V lost 4 bases, J lost 4 bases, and 7 bases stayed unmatched. The CDR3 sequence is CASSSPGTGSTEAFF. The CDR3 bases are TGTGCCAGCAGCTCCCCCGGGACAGGGAGCACTGAAGCTTTCTTT.

V is TRBV7-6 and J is TRBJ2-7; 9 nucleotides align to TRBD1. V lost 5 bases to trimming and J lost 3 bases; unmatched junction nucleotides: 8. CDR3 length: 15 amino acids. Germline CDR1 and CDR2: SGHVS and FNYEAQ. CDR3 nucleotide sequence: TGTGCCAGCAGCCCCGGGACAGGGAATAACTACGAGCAGTACTTC. Translation gives CASSPGTGNNYEQYF.

J is TRBJ2-1 and V is TRBV10-3; 11 positions match TRBD2. The CDR3 has 16 amino acids. J was trimmed by 7 bases and V by 4 bases; bases with no gene match: 9. The germline CDR1 and CDR2 sequences are ENHRY and SYGVKD. CDR3 bases: TGTGCCATCAGTGTGGAACTAGCGGGAGCCAAAAATGAGCAGTTCTTC. It encodes CAISVELAGAKNEQFF.

The chain uses TRBV4-1 and TRBJ1-1; D not resolved. The CDR3 covers 15 residues. Trimming took off 1 base at V and 3 bases at J, with 12 bases between the two ends. CDR1 and CDR2 from the germline V gene are MGHRA and YSYEKL. CDR3 region: CASSQAAGSDTEAFF. CDR3 sequence (DNA): TGCGCCAGCAGCCAAGCTGCGGGGTCGGACACTGAAGCTTTCTTT.

CDR3 DNA sequence: TGTGCCAGCAGTCGGGCGGGACAGGGCTATGAAAAACTGTTTTTT. It encodes CASSRAGQGYEKLFF. V and J are TRBV28 and TRBJ1-4; 9 bases fit TRBD1. Germline loops: CDR1 MDHEN, CDR2 SYDVKM. J gave up 6 bases and V 5 bases, and 7 bases lay outside the gene matches. The length of the CDR3 is 15 residues. Variable domain in full (rest from reference TRBV28 and TRBJ1-4): DVKVTQSSRYLVKRTGEKVFLECVQDMDHENMFWYRQDPGLGLRLIYFSYDVKMKEKGDIPEGYSVSREKKERFSLILESASTNQTSMYLCASSRAGQGYEKLFFGSGTQLSVL.

This CDR3 reads CASSLALGSSYNSPLHF. In nucleotides, the CDR3 is TGTGCCAGCAGCTTAGCTCTAGGTAGCTCCTATAATTCACCCCTCCACTTT. The V gene is TRBV7-8, the J gene TRBJ1-6; D is unresolved. Germline CDR1 is SGHVS and CDR2 is FQNEAQ. Trimming took off 0 bases at V and 0 bases at J, with 9 bases between the two ends. The CDR3 spans 17 residues.

This chain connects TRBV5-1 to TRBJ1-2, with 7 bases aligning to TRBD1. This CDR3 region has 13 residues. V lost 7 bases, J lost 3 bases, and 6 bases stayed unmatched. CDR1 SGHRS and CDR2 YFSETQ come from the germline V gene. The CDR3 region is CASAVDRYYGYTF. DNA of the CDR3: TGCGCCAGCGCGGTGGACAGGTACTATGGCTACACCTTC.

The chain uses TRBV7-9 and TRBJ2-6, with D possibly TRBD1 on 5 matching bases. Trimming took off 4 bases at V and 0 bases at J, with 13 bases between the two ends. CDR3 length equals 17 residues. CDR1 SEHNR and CDR2 FQNEAQ come from the germline V gene (reference sequence). CDR3 sequence: CASSSPTVSSGANVLTF. As DNA, the CDR3 is TGTGCCAGCAGCTCCCCGACAGTTAGCTCTGGGGCCAACGTCCTGACTTTC.

This clone was seen a single time. The V call is TRBV6-5, the J call TRBJ2-5, with 11 positions matching TRBD2. The assigned J gene may be wrong: the sequence end matches TRBJ2-7 better. The germline CDR1 and CDR2 sequences are MNHEY and SVGAGI. The CDR3 sequence is 14 residues long. CDR3 sequence reads: CASSASGRSYEQYF. CDR3 nucleotides: TGTGCCAGCAGTGCTAGCGGGAGGTCCTACGAGCAGTACTTC.

The chain carries TRBV2 and TRBJ2-2; 8 nucleotides match TRBD1. Looked up from germline, CDR1 is SNHLY and CDR2 is FYNNEI. CDR3 size: 16 residues. V shed 5 bases and J 1 base; nucleotides not matched to a gene: 6. The CDR3 loop is CASSRQGARNTGELFF. CDR3 coding DNA: TGTGCCAGCAGTAGGCAGGGGGCTAGGAACACCGGGGAGCTGTTTTTT.

CDR3 in amino acids: CARGRGLAREQYF. The CDR3 nucleotides read TGTGCCCGGGGGAGGGGGTTGGCACGCGAGCAGTACTTC. The chain couples TRBV6-5 to TRBJ2-7; D is possibly TRBD2 (7 bases). With 11 bases removed from V and 6 bases from J, the gap between germline ends came to 20 bases. The CDR3 spans 13 residues. Germline V gene sequence: CDR1 MNHEY, CDR2 SVGAGI.

This chain joins TRBV30 and TRBJ1-3, with 10 bases that match TRBD1. V lost 7 bases, J lost 4 bases, and 4 bases stayed unmatched. CDR1 is GTSNPN, CDR2 SVGIG, per germline (reference sequence). The CDR3 contains 13 residues. The CDR3 region has the DNA TGTGCCTTGGACAGGGGGGACGGAAACACCATATATTTT. It specifies CALDRGDGNTIYF.

This clone was seen once. The chain combines TRBV28 with TRBJ2-7; 8 bases are a match to TRBD1. The CDR3 loop spans 14 amino acids. Per the germline V gene, CDR1 is MDHEN and CDR2 is SYDVKM. Trimming at V came to 5 bases and at J to 6 bases, leaving 9 bases not matched to a gene. The CDR3 nucleotides are TGTGCCAGCAGTCGGGACTCGACAGGGGCCGAGCAGTACTTC. As protein: CASSRDSTGAEQYF.